This T cell receptor beta chain is drawn from a study of CD8+ T cells in alopecia areata. The CDR3 length is 15 residues. From germline, CDR1 is LNHDA and CDR2 SQIVND (reference sequence). V was clipped by 6 bases and J by 0 bases, with 9 bases between them. The sample's treatment: oral pan-JAK inhibitor, 5-10 mg twice daily. Investigators isolated RNA and reverse transcribed it into cDNA to act as the sequencing template. This table comes from immunoSEQ multiplex PCR, and its TCRdb copy is limited to in-frame clones, with some not included. The data show 180,000 or so clones, 50% to 75% seen once. The TCR was taken from a human donor with alopecia areata. The chain has TRBV19 and TRBJ2-6; no clear D gene. The input for sequencing was CD4+ T cells sorted from blood, taken between weeks 55 and 65, from a patient treated with tofacitinib. The CDR3, as DNA: TGTGCCAGTAGCCTCGCCCTCTCTGGGGCCAACGTCCTGACTTTC. Residues: CASSLALSGANVLTF.